A single sample gave rise to the 3 T cell receptor beta chains below, sequenced in a study of T cell responses to AZD1222 COVID-19 vaccine. Assay used: immunoSEQ multiplex PCR; TCRdb lists only in-frame clones, some missing. Of roughly 100,000 clones in the sample, about 88% were seen once. The specimen was peripheral blood, collected on day 0 of AZD1222 vaccination. These receptors were taken from an adult in good health.

The chain is built from TRBV27 and TRBJ1-1; 9 positions agree with TRBD1. Germline values: CDR1 MNHEY, CDR2 SMNVEV (reference sequence). This CDR3 has 14 amino acids. J was trimmed by 6 bases and V by 6 bases; bases with no gene match: 8. The CDR3 sequence is CASREQGALAEAFF. In DNA, the CDR3 is TGTGCCAGCAGAGAACAGGGGGCGCTGGCTGAAGCTTTCTTT.

The chain is built from TRBV30 and TRBJ2-3, with D perhaps matching TRBD2 (5 bases). Per germline, CDR1 GTSNPN and CDR2 SVGIG (reference sequence). V was clipped by 2 bases and J by 7 bases, with 7 bases between them. CDR3 length equals 11 residues. The CDR3 sequence: CAWSPGNTQYF. The CDR3 bases are TGTGCCTGGAGTCCGGGGAATACGCAGTATTTT.

The V call is TRBV11-3, the J call TRBJ2-2; 8 bases are shared with TRBD2. Looked up from germline, CDR1 is SGHNT and CDR2 is YENEEA. This CDR3 is built from 16 residues. The V segment lost 5 bases and the J segment 0 bases; nucleotides outside the gene matches: 5. The CDR3 protein is CASSLDSGANTGELFF. In nucleotides, the CDR3 is TGTGCCAGCAGCCTCGATAGCGGGGCGAACACCGGGGAGCTGTTTTTT. Supplemented by reference TRBV11-3 and TRBJ2-2, the full variable domain reads EAGVVQSPRYKIIEKKQPVAFWCNPISGHNTLYWYLQNLGQGPELLIRYENEEAVDDSQLPKDRFSAERLKGVDSTLKIQPAELGDSAVYLCASSLDSGANTGELFFGEGSRLTVL.